The T cell receptor (beta chain) under discussion was sequenced for a study of graft-versus-host responses after intestinal transplantation. Study observations and caveats: Recipient-marrow GvH clones were detected, some having first appeared in ileum or blood.

TCRdb keeps only in-frame clones here, not all; method: immunoSEQ multiplex PCR. The sample holds about 82,000 clones, roughly 91% seen once. This clone was seen only once. Its cognate antigen is unknown. The V end lost 1 base, the J end lost 9 bases, and 11 bases lay between the germline ends. CDR3 length equals 13 residues. Germline CDR1 reads MGHRA; CDR2 reads YSYEKL. V is TRBV4-1 and J is TRBJ2-3, with TRBD2 as a possible D gene (6 bases). Specimen: unstimulated CD4+ T cells sorted from spleen or lymph node cells, collected before intestinal transplant. This sequence was found in a human donor who received an intestinal transplant. The CDR3 DNA reads as TGCGCCAGCAGCCAAGTTAGCGGTTTCACGCAGTATTTT. Encoded protein: CASSQVSGFTQYF.